This T cell receptor beta chain is from a study of OX40 agonist ivuxolimab in advanced cancers. The overall study: The mean age was about 61 years, ranging from roughly 23 to 80, with approximately 83% of participants male.

This clone was detected a few times. V dropped 5 bases and J dropped 4 bases, with 17 bases sitting between them. In germline, CDR1 is SEHNR, CDR2 FQNEAQ (reference sequence). CDR3 length: 16 residues. Here immunoSEQ multiplex PCR was the method, and the copy in TCRdb shows in-frame clones only, minus some. The table includes about 41,000 clones, less than 85% detected once. Material: CD4+ or CD8+ T cells sorted from blood, obtained in a trial of the OX40 agonist ivuxolimab. This TCR was sampled from an adult with an advanced solid tumor such as melanoma, head and neck, liver or kidney cancer. The chain combines TRBV7-9 with TRBJ2-2; perhaps TRBD2 as D (6 bases). CDR3 sequence: CASSPPAAGSTGELFF. The CDR3 DNA is TGTGCCAGCAGCCCCCCGGCGGCGGGGTCCACCGGGGAGCTGTTTTTT.